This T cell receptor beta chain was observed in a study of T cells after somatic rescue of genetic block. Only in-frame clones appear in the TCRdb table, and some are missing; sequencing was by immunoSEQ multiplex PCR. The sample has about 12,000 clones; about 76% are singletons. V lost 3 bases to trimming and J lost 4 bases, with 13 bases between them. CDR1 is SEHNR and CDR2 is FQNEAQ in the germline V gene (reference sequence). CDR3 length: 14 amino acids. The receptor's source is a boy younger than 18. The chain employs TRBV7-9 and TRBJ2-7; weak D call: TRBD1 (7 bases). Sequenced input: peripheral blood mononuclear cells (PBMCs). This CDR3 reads CASSFGGGGYEQYF. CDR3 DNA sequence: TGTGCCAGCAGCTTTGGAGGGGGCGGTTACGAGCAGTACTTC.